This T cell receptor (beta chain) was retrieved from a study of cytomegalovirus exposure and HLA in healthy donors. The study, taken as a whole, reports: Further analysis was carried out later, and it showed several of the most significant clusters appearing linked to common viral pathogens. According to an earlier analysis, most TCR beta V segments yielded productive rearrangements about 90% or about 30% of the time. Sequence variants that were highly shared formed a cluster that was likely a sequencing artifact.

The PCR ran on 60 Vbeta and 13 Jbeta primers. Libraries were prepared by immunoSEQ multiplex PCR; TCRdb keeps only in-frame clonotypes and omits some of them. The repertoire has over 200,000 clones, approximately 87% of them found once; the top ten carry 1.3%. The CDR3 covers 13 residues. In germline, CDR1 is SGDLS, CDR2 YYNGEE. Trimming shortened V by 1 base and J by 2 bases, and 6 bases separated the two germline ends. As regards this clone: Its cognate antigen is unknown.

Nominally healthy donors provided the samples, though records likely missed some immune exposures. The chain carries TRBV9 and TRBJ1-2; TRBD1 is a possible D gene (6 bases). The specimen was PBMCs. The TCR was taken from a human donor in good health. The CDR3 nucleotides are TGTGCCAGCAGCGTACAGGGGAACTATGGCTACACCTTC. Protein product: CASSVQGNYGYTF.